One TCR beta chain is described in this entry. Its specificity is unknown. These data originate in a study of cytomegalovirus exposure and HLA in healthy donors. Background on the study: Researchers previously reported finding roughly 120 million unique TCR beta sequences from 170 million or so T cells.

Study-level points and caveats: Productive rates of about 87% or about 30% were seen for most TCR beta V segments in an earlier analysis. Sequencing likely generated an artifact that appeared as a cluster of highly shared sequence variants.

The PCR contained 60 Vbeta and 13 Jbeta primers. The repertoire was sequenced with immunoSEQ multiplex PCR; TCRdb's copy has only in-frame clones and lacks some. The data hold around 210,000 clones, with roughly 85% observed a single time. There are 15 residues in the CDR3. The ends were cut back, 0 bases at V and 2 bases at J, with 12 bases in the middle. CDR1 and CDR2 (germline): SGDLS, YYNGEE. The clonotype was recovered from a girl aged 2-10 years in good health and CMV-seronegative. Source material: PBMCs. The chain has TRBV9 and TRBJ2-7, with D maybe TRBD1 (6 bases). The CDR3 is CASSVEGVGAYEQYF. The CDR3 DNA sequence: TGTGCCAGCAGCGTAGAGGGGGTTGGGGCCTACGAGCAGTACTTC.